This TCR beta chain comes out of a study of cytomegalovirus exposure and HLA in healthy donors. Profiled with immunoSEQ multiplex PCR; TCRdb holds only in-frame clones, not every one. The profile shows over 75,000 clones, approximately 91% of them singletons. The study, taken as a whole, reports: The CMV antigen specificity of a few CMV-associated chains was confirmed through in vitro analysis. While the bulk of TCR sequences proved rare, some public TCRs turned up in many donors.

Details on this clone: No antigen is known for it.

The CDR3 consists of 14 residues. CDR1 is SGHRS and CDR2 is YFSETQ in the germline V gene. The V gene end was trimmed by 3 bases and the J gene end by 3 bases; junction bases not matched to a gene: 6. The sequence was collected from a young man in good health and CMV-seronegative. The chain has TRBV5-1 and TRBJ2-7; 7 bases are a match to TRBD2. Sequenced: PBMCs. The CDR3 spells CASSSFGGGYEQYF. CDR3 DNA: TGCGCCAGCAGCTCCTTTGGGGGGGGCTACGAGCAGTACTTC.